Listed below are T cell receptor beta chains from one sample, sequenced in a study of blood T cell repertoires in COVID-19. Only in-frame clones appear in the TCRdb table, and some are missing; sequencing was by immunoSEQ multiplex PCR. Of over 150,000 clones listed, roughly 84% are singletons. The specimen was peripheral blood. These TCRs come from a man aged 18-30 years with active or convalescent COVID-19. Each CDR3 is given with its conserved first and last residue.

v_call cdr3_length cdr3_aa
TRBV15 17 CATSRRYGRGSYNEQFF
TRBV20-1 14 CSATDSHWNYGYTF
TRBV7-3 14 CASSLTGQGVEQFF
TRBV11-2 12 CASSPDRAVEFF
TRBV6-5 15 CASSFRGTPSSPLHF
TRBV4-3 13 CASSGQGDEKLFF
TRBV7-8 15 CASSLEPGLNTEAFF
TRBV13 15 CASSSRAGALYGYTF
TRBV20-1 14 CSASHRGFNGKLFF
TRBV11-3 15 CASSSGVQNQETQYF
TRBV21-1 14 CASSKCPKGDGYTF
TRBV6-2/TRBV6-3 16 CASSYSPGQGTDTQYF
TRBV15 15 CATSRDLGAYEKLFF